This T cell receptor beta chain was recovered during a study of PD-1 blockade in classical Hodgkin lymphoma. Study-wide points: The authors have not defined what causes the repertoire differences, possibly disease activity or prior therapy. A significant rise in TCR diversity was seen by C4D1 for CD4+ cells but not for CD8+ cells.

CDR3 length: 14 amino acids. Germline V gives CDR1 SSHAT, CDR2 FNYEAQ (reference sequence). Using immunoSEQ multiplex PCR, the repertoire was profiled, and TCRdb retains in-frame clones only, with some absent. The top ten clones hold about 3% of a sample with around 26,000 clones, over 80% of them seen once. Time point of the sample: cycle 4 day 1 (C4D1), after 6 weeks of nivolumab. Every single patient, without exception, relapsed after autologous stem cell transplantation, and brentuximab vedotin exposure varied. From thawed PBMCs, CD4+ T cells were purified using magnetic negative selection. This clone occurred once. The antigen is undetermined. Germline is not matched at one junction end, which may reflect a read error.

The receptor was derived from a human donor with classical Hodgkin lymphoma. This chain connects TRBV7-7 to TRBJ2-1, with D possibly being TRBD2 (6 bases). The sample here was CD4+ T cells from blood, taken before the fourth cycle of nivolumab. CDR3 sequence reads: CASSPNPTSSEQFF. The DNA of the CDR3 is TGTGCTAGCAGCCCCAACCCAACTAGCAGTGAGCAGTTCTTC.